These 20 T cell receptor beta chains were sequenced from one sample in a study of shared clonotypes between healthy human individuals. Here immunoSEQ multiplex PCR was the method, and the copy in TCRdb shows in-frame clones only, minus some. The data contain a few million clones, 80% to 95% of them singletons. Source material: naive CD4+ T cells from PBMCs. Subset denoted: CD45RA+ positively selected. The receptors derive from a man in his late teens or twenties in good health. Some clones in this sample may be carry-over from other donors' samples.

The chain couples TRBV30 to TRBJ2-3, with no clear D. CDR1 and CDR2 (germline): GTSNPN, SVGIG (reference sequence). Trimming left V 3 bases short and J 2 bases short, with 9 bases between. This CDR3 has 13 residues. The CDR3 coding sequence is TGTGCCTGGAGCGTATTACCCACAGATACGCAGTATTTT. Its protein product is CAWSVLPTDTQYF.

This clone was found once. The rearrangement links TRBV27 to TRBJ2-2, with a possible D match to TRBD1 (5 bases). CDR1 is MNHEY, CDR2 SMNVEV, per germline (reference sequence). Between the trimmed V and J ends, which lost 1 base and 0 bases, there was a span of 15 bases. The CDR3 has 18 amino acids. The CDR3 DNA sequence: TGTGCCAGCAGTTTATTTTCTCTCCAGACAGCGAACACCGGGGAGCTGTTTTTT. It is translated as CASSLFSLQTANTGELFF.

The chain recombines TRBV2 with TRBJ2-2, with TRBD1 identical over 9 bases. Trimming at V came to 6 bases and at J to 1 base, leaving 6 bases not matched to a gene. Germline-derived CDR1 and CDR2 are SNHLY and FYNNEI. CDR3 length: 16 amino acids. The CDR3 reads CASRTGTGMNTGELFF. CDR3 sequence (DNA): TGTGCCAGCAGGACCGGGACAGGGATGAACACCGGGGAGCTGTTTTTT.

The gene calls are TRBV7-2 and TRBJ2-3; D possibly corresponds to TRBD2 (5 bases). CDR1 and CDR2 (germline): SGHTA, FQGNSA. The CDR3 is 15 amino acids. With 1 base removed from V and 0 bases from J, the gap between germline ends came to 8 bases. CDR3 nucleotides: TGTGCCAGCAGCTTAGTGGGAGATAGCACAGATACGCAGTATTTT. Translating it yields CASSLVGDSTDTQYF.

The table lists this clone with a few counts. The chain links TRBV2 to TRBJ2-2, with D unresolved. Germline assignment: CDR1 SNHLY and CDR2 FYNNEI. The germline V and J ends were trimmed by 1 base and 1 base, with 4 bases remaining between them. This CDR3 comprises 14 residues. The CDR3 DNA follows: TGTGCCAGCAGTGAAGATGTGAACACCGGGGAGCTGTTTTTT. Translated: CASSEDVNTGELFF.

V gene TRBV7-9 combines with J gene TRBJ1-4, with 9 bases fitting TRBD1. In germline, CDR1 is SEHNR, CDR2 FQNEAQ (reference sequence). Losses at the gene ends were 5 bases for V and 6 bases for J; bases not matched to a gene: 4. The CDR3 runs to 14 residues. Here the CDR3 reads CASSPWDRDEKLFF. CDR3 in DNA: TGTGCCAGCAGCCCCTGGGACAGGGATGAAAAACTGTTTTTT.

The chain carries TRBV5-8 and TRBJ1-2; D may be TRBD1 (6 bases). This CDR3 region has 14 residues. Germline V lookup: CDR1 SGHTS, CDR2 YDEGEE. Trimming left V 0 bases short and J 8 bases short, with 14 bases between. DNA of the CDR3: TGTGCCAGCAGCTTGGAACAGGGCGTCATAGGCTACACCTTC. Protein sequence: CASSLEQGVIGYTF.

This rearrangement joins TRBV4-3 to TRBJ1-1; D gene ambiguous. Germline V gene lookup returns CDR1 LGHNA and CDR2 YSLEER. V lost 0 bases to trimming and J lost 11 bases, with 16 bases between them. This CDR3 comprises 14 residues. In DNA form, the CDR3 reads TGCGCCAGCAGCCAAGATATTAGGGAACTGAGGGCTTTCTTT. This sequence encodes CASSQDIRELRAFF.

The V gene is TRBV7-7, the J gene TRBJ2-7; 7 bases are a match to TRBD1. The trim removed 3 bases at V and 0 bases at J, leaving 5 bases unmatched. The CDR3 is made up of 15 amino acids. Germline assignment: CDR1 SSHAT and CDR2 FNYEAQ (reference sequence). The CDR3 sequence: CASSFSTGPSYEQYF. As DNA, the CDR3 is TGTGCCAGCAGCTTCTCGACAGGGCCCTCCTACGAGCAGTACTTC.

The V gene is TRBV28, the J gene TRBJ1-1, with 9 positions matching TRBD1. CDR3 length equals 13 residues. Trimming cost V 8 bases and J 5 bases; bases outside gene matches: 6. Looked up from germline, CDR1 is MDHEN and CDR2 is SYDVKM. The CDR3 DNA reads as TGTGCCAGCCTCCGGGACAGGGAAACTGAAGCTTTCTTT. It is translated as CASLRDRETEAFF.

In this sample, this clone turned up once. The sample holds other DNA sequences that translate to the same CDR3. The rearrangement links TRBV28 to TRBJ2-7, with no clear D. CDR1 and CDR2 from the germline V gene are MDHEN and SYDVKM. The ends were cut back, 4 bases at V and 2 bases at J, with 6 bases in the middle. CDR3 length: 12 amino acids. CDR3 nucleotides: TGTGCCAGCAGTTCGATAACCTACGAGCAGTACTTC. This translates into CASSSITYEQYF.

The chain joins TRBV28 to TRBJ2-3; the match to TRBD2 covers 10 bases. CDR3 length equals 17 residues. Germline CDR1 MDHEN, CDR2 SYDVKM. The J segment lost 4 bases and the V segment lost 6 bases, leaving 13 bases of the junction unmatched. CDR3 residues: CASRSPGLAGAADTQYF. In DNA form, the CDR3 reads TGTGCCAGCAGATCACCCGGGCTAGCGGGAGCAGCAGATACGCAGTATTTT.

This clone was found once. The chain has TRBV11-2 and TRBJ2-7; TRBD1 aligns across 7 bases. CDR1 is SGHAT and CDR2 is FQNNGV in the germline V gene. J was trimmed by 0 bases and V by 7 bases; bases with no gene match: 6. CDR3 length equals 14 residues. The CDR3 sequence: CASTRQGGSYEQYF. CDR3 nucleotide sequence: TGTGCCAGCACCCGACAGGGTGGCTCCTACGAGCAGTACTTC.

The chain couples TRBV19 to TRBJ2-7, with 11 nucleotides matching TRBD1. This CDR3 is built from 15 residues. The ends lost 6 bases at V and 3 bases at J; junction bases unmatched: 7. The germline V gene encodes CDR1 LNHDA and CDR2 SQIVND (reference sequence). CDR3 protein: CASRARGQGVYEQYF. The CDR3 nucleotides are TGTGCCAGTAGGGCTAGGGGACAGGGGGTCTACGAGCAGTACTTC. The full variable domain, completed using reference TRBV19 and TRBJ2-7, is DGGITQSPKYLFRKEGQNVTLSCEQNLNHDAMYWYRQDPGQGLRLIYYSQIVNDFQKGDIAEGYSVSREKKESFPLTVTSAQKNPTAFYLCASRARGQGVYEQYFGPGTRLTVT.

As DNA, the CDR3 is TGTGCCAGCAGGAATTTAGGTGGAGGGCTGGGCTACACCTTC. Protein sequence: CASRNLGGGLGYTF. The chain has TRBV2 and TRBJ1-2; the D is unclear. Germline V gene lookup returns CDR1 SNHLY and CDR2 FYNNEI. There are 14 residues in the CDR3. V lost 6 bases, J lost 8 bases, and 19 bases lay in between.

This chain joins TRBV4-1 and TRBJ2-5; 7 bases are shared with TRBD2. This CDR3 region has 16 residues. The junction had 8 bases not matched to a gene; V was cut back by 0 bases and J by 4 bases. Germline V gene data show CDR1 as MGHRA and CDR2 as YSYEKL. The CDR3 loop reads CASSQDRTRILETQYF. CDR3 in DNA: TGCGCCAGCAGCCAAGACCGGACTAGAATCTTAGAGACCCAGTACTTC.

The chain is built from TRBV2 and TRBJ1-2; D remains ambiguous. This CDR3 comprises 12 residues. Germline-derived CDR1 and CDR2 are SNHLY and FYNNEI. V gave up 6 bases and J gave up 7 bases, with 12 bases separating them. CDR3 in amino acids: CASSMGWGGYTF. CDR3 nucleotide sequence: TGTGCCAGCAGCATGGGGTGGGGTGGCTACACCTTC.

This chain connects TRBV18 to TRBJ1-1, with D unresolved. V gave up 0 bases and J gave up 6 bases, with 11 bases separating them. The CDR3 is 14 amino acids. Germline CDR1 is KGHSH and CDR2 is LQKENI. The CDR3 bases are TGTGCCAGCTCACCACCTCATAGGGCTTCTGAAGCTTTCTTT. This encodes CASSPPHRASEAFF.

The V call is TRBV7-2, the J call TRBJ2-7; no clear D gene. Trimming shortened V by 5 bases and J by 3 bases, and 11 bases separated the two germline ends. Germline values: CDR1 SGHTA, CDR2 FQGNSA. This CDR3 contains 13 residues. CDR3 protein: CASSPRVIYEQYF. The CDR3 DNA follows: TGTGCCAGCAGCCCCCGTGTGATCTACGAGCAGTACTTC.

The rearrangement links TRBV28 to TRBJ1-5; 7 nucleotides match TRBD1. V shed 3 bases and J 5 bases; nucleotides not matched to a gene: 10. This CDR3 is 16 amino acids long. The germline gives CDR1 MDHEN, CDR2 SYDVKM. The CDR3 sequence is CASSLGGRGGDQPQHF. The CDR3 bases are TGTGCCAGCAGTTTGGGCGGCCGAGGGGGCGATCAGCCCCAGCATTTT.